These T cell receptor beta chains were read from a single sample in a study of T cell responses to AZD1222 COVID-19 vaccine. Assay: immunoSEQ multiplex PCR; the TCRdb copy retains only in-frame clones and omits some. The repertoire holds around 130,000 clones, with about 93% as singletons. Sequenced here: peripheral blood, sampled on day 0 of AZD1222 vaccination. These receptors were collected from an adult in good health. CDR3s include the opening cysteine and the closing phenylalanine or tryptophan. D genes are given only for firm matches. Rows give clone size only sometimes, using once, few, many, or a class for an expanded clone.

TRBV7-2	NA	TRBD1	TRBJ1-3	TGTGCCAGCAGCTTAGGACCGACAGGGGCTGGAAACACCATATATTTT	CASSLGPTGAGNTIYF
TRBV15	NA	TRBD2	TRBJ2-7	TGTGCCACCAGCAGAGGACTAGCGGGAGTCGACGAGCAGTACTTC	CATSRGLAGVDEQYF
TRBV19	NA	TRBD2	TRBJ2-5	TGTGCCAGTAGTCCCTGGACTAGCGGCCAAGAGACCCAGTACTTC	CASSPWTSGQETQYF
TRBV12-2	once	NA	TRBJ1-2	TGTGCAAGTCGCGAGACAGGGGGAGTTTCTTGTGGCTACACCTTC	CASRETGGVSCGYTF
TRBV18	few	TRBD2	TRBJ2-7	TGTGCCAGCTCACCGACTAGCGGGAGACCCCAAAAAAGCTCCTACGAGCAGTACTTC	CASSPTSGRPQKSSYEQYF
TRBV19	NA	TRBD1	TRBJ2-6	TGTGCCAGTAGTATAGCCCTACAGGGGGGTGGGGCCAACGTCCTGACTTTC	CASSIALQGGGANVLTF
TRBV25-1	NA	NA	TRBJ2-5	TGTGCCACCACCCCGGTAACGGGAGCATTGGAGACCCAGTACTTC	CATTPVTGALETQYF
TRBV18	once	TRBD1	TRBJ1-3	TGTGCCAGCTCGACCGGGACAGGGGCGGCTGGAAACACCATATATTTT	CASSTGTGAAGNTIYF
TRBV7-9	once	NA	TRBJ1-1	TGTGCCAGCAGCTTAGAGGGGATTGAAGCTTTCTTT	CASSLEGIEAFF
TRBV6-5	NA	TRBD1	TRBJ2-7	TGTGCCAGCAGGGGGGACAGTGAGAACGAGCAGTACTTC	CASRGDSENEQYF
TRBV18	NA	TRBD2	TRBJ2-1	TGTGCCAGCTCACCGACTAGCGGGAGGGGGGTTTACAATGAGCAGTTCTTC	CASSPTSGRGVYNEQFF
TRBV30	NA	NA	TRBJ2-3	TGTGCCTGGAGTGTACCCCCAGGAGGTATAACAGATACGCAGTATTTT	CAWSVPPGGITDTQYF
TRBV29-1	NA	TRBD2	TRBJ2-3	TGCAGCGTTGAAGGGAAGCAGGGGACAGGGACTAGCGGGAAGACGTCGACAGATACGCAGTATTTT	CSVEGKQGTGTSGKTSTDTQYF
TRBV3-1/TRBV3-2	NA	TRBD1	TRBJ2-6	TGTGCCAGCAGCTGGGGACAGGGGGCCGCTGGGGCCAACGTCCTGACTTTC	CASSWGQGAAGANVLTF
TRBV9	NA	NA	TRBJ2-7	TGTGCCAGCAGCTCCGGAGGGGGGAGGGGTACCTACGAGCAGTACTTC	CASSSGGGRGTYEQYF
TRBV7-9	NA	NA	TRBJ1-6	TGTGCCAGCAGCTTATCAACTGGGGGACCCTCCTATAATTCACCCCTCCACTTT	CASSLSTGGPSYNSPLHF
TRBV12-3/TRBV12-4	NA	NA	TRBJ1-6	TGTGCCAGCAGTCCCCCTAATTCACCCCTCCACTTT	CASSPPNSPLHF
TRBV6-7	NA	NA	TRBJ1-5	TGTGCCAGCGATCGCCAAAGCGTAACGCCAAAAGCCGGTCAGCCCCAGCATTTT	CASDRQSVTPKAGQPQHF
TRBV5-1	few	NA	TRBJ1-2	TGCGCCAGCAGCCCGAGCGGGGGTTTAAGCTATGGCTACACCTTC	CASSPSGGLSYGYTF
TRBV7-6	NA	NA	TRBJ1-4	TGTGCCAGCAGCTTAGAAAGGGGTGCAACTAATGAAAAACTGTTTTTT	CASSLERGATNEKLFF
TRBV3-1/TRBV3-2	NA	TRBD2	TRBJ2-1	TGTGCCAGCAGCCGGACTAGCGGGAGGGCCAGCTACAATGAGCAGTTCTTC	CASSRTSGRASYNEQFF
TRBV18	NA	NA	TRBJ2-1	TGTGCCAGCTCACCTCCGAGCGGATACTACAATGAGCAGTTCTTC	CASSPPSGYYNEQFF
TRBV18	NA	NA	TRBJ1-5	TGTGCCAGCTCACCAGGTCCAATATTAGGGGCCCAGCATTTT	CASSPGPILGAQHF
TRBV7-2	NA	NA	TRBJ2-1	TGTGCCAGCAGCTTAGCCGGGACCACTAATGAGCAGTTCTTC	CASSLAGTTNEQFF
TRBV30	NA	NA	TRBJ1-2	TGTGCCTGGAGTGCAGACGGCTACACCTTC	CAWSADGYTF
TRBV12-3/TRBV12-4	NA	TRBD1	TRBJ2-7	TGTGCCAGCAGTTACAGGGGTGAGCAGTACTTC	CASSYRGEQYF
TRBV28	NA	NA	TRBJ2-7	TGTGCCAGCAGTTCCGCCGAGGGACCTTGGTACGAGCAGTACTTC	CASSSAEGPWYEQYF
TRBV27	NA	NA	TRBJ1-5	TGTGCCAGCAGTTTATCAGGGATGGGGGCTCAGCCCCAGCATTTT	CASSLSGMGAQPQHF
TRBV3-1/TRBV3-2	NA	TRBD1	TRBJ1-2	TGTGCCAGCAGTCGACAGGGGGACATATATGGCTACACCTTC	CASSRQGDIYGYTF
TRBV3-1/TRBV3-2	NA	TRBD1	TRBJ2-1	TGTGCCAGGCCGGGACAGGGAATCTACAATGAGCAGTTCTTC	CARPGQGIYNEQFF
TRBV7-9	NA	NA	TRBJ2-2	TGTGCCAGCAGCCCCGGGGTAAACACCGGGGAGCTGTTTTTT	CASSPGVNTGELFF
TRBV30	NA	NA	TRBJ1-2	TGTGCCGGAGACGCAGAGGGTGGCTACACCTTC	CAGDAEGGYTF
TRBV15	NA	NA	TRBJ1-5	TGTGCCACCAGCAGAGGCACAGGGTCCAATCAGCCCCAGCATTTT	CATSRGTGSNQPQHF
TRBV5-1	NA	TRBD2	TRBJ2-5	TGCGCCAGCAGCCCGAACTCGGGACTAGCGGGAGAGACCCAGTACTTC	CASSPNSGLAGETQYF
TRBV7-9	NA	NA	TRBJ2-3	TGTGCCAGCAGCCCCTCCGCGGATACGCAGTATTTT	CASSPSADTQYF
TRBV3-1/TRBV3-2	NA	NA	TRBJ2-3	TGTGCCAGCAGGTTTGGGGCAGATACGCAGTATTTT	CASRFGADTQYF
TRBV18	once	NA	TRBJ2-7	TGTGCCAGCTCACCCGGGGGTACCTACGAGCAGTACTTC	CASSPGGTYEQYF
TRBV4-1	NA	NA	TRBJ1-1	TGCGCCAGCGCCACCCAACCCCCGGGACGGTGGGACACTGAAGCTTTCTTT	CASATQPPGRWDTEAFF
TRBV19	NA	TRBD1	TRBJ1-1	TGTGCCAGTAGTATATCCGGACAGGGGACGGAAGCTTTCTTT	CASSISGQGTEAFF
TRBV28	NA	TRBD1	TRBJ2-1	TGTGCCAGCAGCCGTGGGACAGTCTCCTACAATGAGCAGTTCTTC	CASSRGTVSYNEQFF
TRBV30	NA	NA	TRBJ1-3	TGTGCCTGGAACGATTCTGGAAACACCATATATTTT	CAWNDSGNTIYF
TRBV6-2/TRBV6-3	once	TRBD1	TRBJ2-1	TGTGCCAGCAGTTACATGACAGGGAATGAGCAGTTCTTC	CASSYMTGNEQFF
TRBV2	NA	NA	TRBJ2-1	TGTGCCAGCAGTGATATAGGATCTCGGCGGGCCAGCTCCTACAATGAGCAGTTCTTC	CASSDIGSRRASSYNEQFF
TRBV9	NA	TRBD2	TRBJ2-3	TGTGCCAGCAGCGGGGCAGCGGGAGGAGGAGATACGCAGTATTTT	CASSGAAGGGDTQYF
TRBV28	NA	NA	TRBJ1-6	TGTGCCAGCAGGGAACCTACAGGGAGCGGATCACCCCTCCACTTT	CASREPTGSGSPLHF
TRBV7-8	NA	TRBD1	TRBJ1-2	TGTGCCAGCAGCTCCTGGGGAGGGAGGGGGCGAAATGGCTACACCTTC	CASSSWGGRGRNGYTF
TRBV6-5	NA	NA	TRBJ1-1	TGTGCCAGCACAGGGGCACATGAAGCTTTCTTT	CASTGAHEAFF
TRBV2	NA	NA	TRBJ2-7	TGTGCCAGCAGTGAAGCCAGGGAGAGGCAGTACTTC	CASSEARERQYF
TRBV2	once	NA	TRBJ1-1	TGTGCCAGCGCTAAAGGCGACACTGAAGCTTTCTTT	CASAKGDTEAFF
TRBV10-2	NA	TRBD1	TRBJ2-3	TGCGCCAGGAGCGGGACAGGGGTTACAGATACGCAGTATTTT	CARSGTGVTDTQYF
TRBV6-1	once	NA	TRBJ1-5	TGTGCCAGCAGGGAAGGGATTCAGGTCAATCAGCCCCAGCATTTT	CASREGIQVNQPQHF
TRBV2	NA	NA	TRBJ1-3	TGTGCCAGCAGTACCACCTTACTGGGTTCTGGAAACACCATATATTTT	CASSTTLLGSGNTIYF
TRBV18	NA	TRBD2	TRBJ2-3	TGTGCCAGCTCATCTATCAGTGCGGGGGGAGCAGATACGCAGTATTTT	CASSSISAGGADTQYF